This TCR beta chain was recovered during a study of shared clonotypes between healthy human individuals. This clone was seen a few times. Its antigen is unidentified. Overall study results and limits: Non-shared clonotypes displayed generation probabilities falling below those of clonotypes present in all four donors. With a handful of donors compared, around 5% of naive CD4 clonotypes were shared.

CDR3 length: 13 residues. Trimming pared 6 bases from V and 9 bases from J, leaving 15 bases between. Germline loops: CDR1 MNHNS, CDR2 SASEGT. On sorted subsets, replicate PCRs used about 200 ng DNA, or about 30,000 T cell genomes. Using immunoSEQ multiplex PCR, the repertoire was profiled, and TCRdb retains in-frame clones only, with some absent. This sample has about 2.5 million clones, with roughly 90% found just once. This TCR was recovered from a man younger than 35 in good health. Some clones in this sample may be carry-over from other donors' samples. The specimen sequenced was naive CD4+ T cells from PBMCs. Subset: CD45RA+ positively selected. The V gene is TRBV6-1, the J gene TRBJ1-5; maybe TRBD1 (5 bases). The CDR3 loop reads CASSDRELTPQHF. As DNA, the CDR3 is TGTGCCAGCAGCGACAGAGAACTAACGCCCCAGCATTTT.